The 22 T cell receptor beta chains reported below all come from one sample, sequenced in a study of shared clonotypes between healthy human individuals. TCRdb's table, derived via immunoSEQ multiplex PCR, lists solely in-frame clones and lacks some. This table has some 1 million clones, about 75% appearing once. Material for sequencing was memory CD4+ T cells sorted from blood. Subset denoted: CD45RA-negative fraction. These receptors came from a man aged 18-30 years in good health.

This clone was seen a single time. J is TRBJ1-4 and V is TRBV4-1; 9 nucleotides agree with TRBD1. The V segment lost 3 bases and the J segment 4 bases; nucleotides outside the gene matches: 6. This CDR3 has 16 amino acids. Germline V gene lookup returns CDR1 MGHRA and CDR2 YSYEKL. CDR3 loop: CASSQGQGLGNEKLFF. The CDR3 DNA reads as TGCGCCAGCAGCCAGGGACAGGGTTTGGGTAATGAAAAACTGTTTTTT.

The chain employs TRBV5-6 and TRBJ2-2, with 11 bases fitting TRBD2. This CDR3 contains 17 residues. V shed 0 bases and J 1 base; nucleotides not matched to a gene: 2. Germline assignment: CDR1 SGHDT and CDR2 YYEEEE. The CDR3 spells CASSLGGTSGNTGELFF. The DNA for the CDR3 is TGTGCCAGCAGCTTGGGGGGGACTAGCGGGAACACCGGGGAGCTGTTTTTT. The full variable domain, in which reference TRBV5-6 and TRBJ2-2 provide the parts outside the CDR3, is DAGVTQSPTHLIKTRGQQVTLRCSPKSGHDTVSWYQQALGQGPQFIFQYYEEEERQRGNFPDRFSGHQFPNYSSELNVNALLLGDSALYLCASSLGGTSGNTGELFFGEGSRLTVL.

This chain connects TRBV5-1 to TRBJ1-2, with 8 bases fitting TRBD1. V lost 3 bases, J lost 6 bases, and 7 bases stayed unmatched. The CDR3 consists of 14 residues. Looked up from germline, CDR1 is SGHRS and CDR2 is YFSETQ. The DNA for the CDR3 is TGCGCCAGCAGCTGGGCGGACAGGGAGGATGGCTACACCTTC. Its protein is CASSWADREDGYTF.

This chain uses TRBV7-2 with TRBJ2-7; D may match TRBD1 or TRBD2 (5 bases each). V was shortened by 5 bases and J by 3 bases, with 11 bases between the two germline ends. The CDR3 loop spans 13 amino acids. CDR1 is SGHTA and CDR2 is FQGNSA in the germline V gene. The CDR3 sequence: CASSGRDGYEQYF. Here the CDR3 DNA reads TGTGCCAGCAGCGGCCGGGACGGCTACGAGCAGTACTTC.

V and J are TRBV27 and TRBJ1-2; D remains ambiguous. The ends were cut back, 5 bases at V and 0 bases at J, with 13 bases in the middle. Looked up from germline, CDR1 is MNHEY and CDR2 is SMNVEV (reference sequence). This CDR3 region has 15 residues. The CDR3 DNA sequence: TGTGCCAGCAGTCCGGATACTGGTTCTAACTATGGCTACACCTTC. Translating gives CASSPDTGSNYGYTF.

The rearrangement joins TRBV7-2 to TRBJ2-7; 8 nucleotides align to TRBD2. The germline V gene has CDR1 SGHTA and CDR2 FQGNSA. V dropped 5 bases and J dropped 2; count of bases not matched to a gene: 8. This CDR3 spans 15 amino acids. CDR3 coding DNA: TGTGCCAGCAGCCCGGGGGGGCAGGGAACCTACGAGCAGTACTTC. Protein product: CASSPGGQGTYEQYF.

The chain combines TRBV18 with TRBJ2-7; D is ambiguous. Trimming removed 0 bases at V and 6 bases at J, with 9 bases between. The CDR3 is made up of 13 amino acids. Germline V gives CDR1 KGHSH, CDR2 LQKENI. The CDR3 sequence is CASSPPLVGEQYF. The CDR3 nucleotides read TGTGCCAGCTCACCACCGCTCGTTGGCGAGCAGTACTTC.

The chain combines TRBV7-2 with TRBJ2-2; D possibly uses TRBD1 or TRBD2 (5 bases each). Trimming removed 8 bases from V and 3 bases from J, with 10 bases in between. Germline V gene data show CDR1 as SGHTA and CDR2 as FQGNSA. The CDR3 runs to 13 residues. This CDR3 is CASVRGDTGELFF. The CDR3 region has the DNA TGTGCCAGCGTAAGAGGGGACACCGGGGAGCTGTTTTTT.

The chain carries TRBV19 and TRBJ2-3; 10 nucleotides align to TRBD2. The length of the CDR3 is 14 residues. Germline V gene data show CDR1 as LNHDA and CDR2 as SQIVND (reference sequence). After removal of 6 bases from V and 6 bases from J, the junction contained 6 bases not matched to a gene. Here the CDR3 reads CASSRTSGLDTQYF. CDR3 in DNA: TGTGCCAGTAGCCGGACTAGCGGCCTCGATACGCAGTATTTT. Variable domain in full (rest from reference TRBV19 and TRBJ2-3): DGGITQSPKYLFRKEGQNVTLSCEQNLNHDAMYWYRQDPGQGLRLIYYSQIVNDFQKGDIAEGYSVSREKKESFPLTVTSAQKNPTAFYLCASSRTSGLDTQYFGPGTRLTVL.

The genes are TRBV5-1 and TRBJ2-1, with a tentative D call TRBD1 (7 bases). This CDR3 is 16 amino acids long. The germline V gene has CDR1 SGHRS and CDR2 YFSETQ. The germline V and J ends were trimmed by 4 bases and 5 bases, with 19 bases remaining between them. CDR3 DNA: TGCGCCAGCAGCCCTTCGACAGGGACTCTAGACAATGAGCAGTTCTTC. This encodes CASSPSTGTLDNEQFF. Based on the CDR3 plus reference TRBV5-1 and TRBJ2-1, the full variable domain is KAGVTQTPRYLIKTRGQQVTLSCSPISGHRSVSWYQQTPGQGLQFLFEYFSETQRNKGNFPGRFSGRQFSNSRSEMNVSTLELGDSALYLCASSPSTGTLDNEQFFGPGTRLTVL.

This sequence joins TRBV18 and TRBJ2-2; weak D call: TRBD2 (6 bases). Germline V lookup: CDR1 KGHSH, CDR2 LQKENI. Trimming pared 3 bases from V and 3 bases from J, leaving 11 bases between. This CDR3 region has 15 residues. The CDR3 bases are TGTGCCAGCTCACCTCGGCCGGGGGACACCGGGGAGCTGTTTTTT. This gives the protein CASSPRPGDTGELFF. Full variable domain (outside the CDR3, taken from reference TRBV18 and TRBJ2-2): NAGVMQNPRHLVRRRGQEARLRCSPMKGHSHVYWYRQLPEEGLKFMVYLQKENIIDESGMPKERFSAEFPKEGPSILRIQQVVRGDSAAYFCASSPRPGDTGELFFGEGSRLTVL.

The chain links TRBV28 to TRBJ2-5, with D hard to call. The CDR3 consists of 13 residues. The germline CDR1 and CDR2 sequences are MDHEN and SYDVKM. Trimming stripped 6 bases from V and 1 base from J, with 9 bases between. The CDR3 here is CASRSGSQETQYF. As DNA, the CDR3 is TGTGCCAGCAGGAGTGGCAGCCAAGAGACCCAGTACTTC.

The rearrangement uses TRBV2 and TRBJ1-4; D not resolved. Trimming removed 6 bases from V and 5 bases from J, with 7 bases in between. CDR3 length equals 12 residues. The germline gives CDR1 SNHLY, CDR2 FYNNEI. The CDR3 sequence: CASRDENEKLFF. The CDR3 nucleotides read TGTGCCAGCAGAGATGAAAATGAAAAACTGTTTTTT.

Worth noting for this clone: The sample contains more than one DNA sequence encoding this CDR3. The chain is built from TRBV4-3 and TRBJ2-2; no reliable D call. CDR1 and CDR2 from the germline V gene are LGHNA and YSLEER. The CDR3 runs 14 residues. Trimming removed 0 bases at V and 0 bases at J, with 2 bases between. CDR3 bases: TGCGCCAGCAGCCAAGAGCCGAACACCGGGGAGCTGTTTTTT. Amino acids: CASSQEPNTGELFF.

CDR3 protein: CASMLTETYNEQFF. The CDR3 coding sequence is TGCGCCAGCATGTTAACAGAAACTTACAATGAGCAGTTCTTC. The rearrangement uses TRBV5-1 and TRBJ2-1, with no clear D. The CDR3 totals 14 residues. Per germline, CDR1 SGHRS and CDR2 YFSETQ. V gave up 6 bases and J gave up 4 bases, with 14 bases separating them.

This clone has only a few counts. This CDR3 is CASSLGLAGYTGELFF. Written as DNA, the CDR3 is TGTGCCAGCAGTTTGGGACTAGCGGGTTACACCGGGGAGCTGTTTTTT. This chain joins TRBV28 and TRBJ2-2, with 12 bases fitting TRBD2. Trimming cost V 3 bases and J 3 bases; bases outside gene matches: 2. Germline-derived CDR1 and CDR2 are MDHEN and SYDVKM. This CDR3 has 16 residues.

This sequence joins TRBV7-2 and TRBJ2-2; TRBD1 might be the D (5 bases). Germline V gene sequence: CDR1 SGHTA, CDR2 FQGNSA. V lost 3 bases to trimming and J lost 6 bases, with 14 bases between them. The CDR3 length is 15 residues. The CDR3 DNA follows: TGTGCCAGCAGCTTTGTCAGGGTTACCGCCGGGGAGCTGTTTTTT. It is translated as CASSFVRVTAGELFF.

Concerning this clone itself: This same CDR3 is encoded by further DNA sequences in the sample. The gene calls are TRBV7-9 and TRBJ2-1; D possibly corresponds to TRBD1 (5 bases). Germline assignment: CDR1 SEHNR and CDR2 FQNEAQ (reference sequence). The V and J ends lost 2 bases and 9 bases respectively, with 5 bases between them. CDR3 length equals 11 residues. CDR3: CASSLRGEQFF. The CDR3 region has the DNA TGTGCCAGCAGCTTAAGGGGTGAGCAGTTCTTC.

The V and J genes are TRBV7-8 and TRBJ1-3; no definite D call. Trimming took 2 bases from V and 1 from J, leaving 12 bases between them. Germline V gives CDR1 SGHVS, CDR2 FQNEAQ. This CDR3 spans 16 amino acids. The CDR3 nucleotides read TGTGCCAGCAGCTTAATGAGACCGAGATCTGGAAACACCATATATTTT. Translating gives CASSLMRPRSGNTIYF.

V usage is TRBV2 and J usage is TRBJ2-3; possibly TRBD2 for D (6 bases). The CDR3 extends over 15 amino acids. Germline V gene sequence: CDR1 SNHLY, CDR2 FYNNEI. Trimming took 4 bases from V and 0 from J, leaving 11 bases between them. The CDR3 DNA sequence: TGTGCCAGCAGTGTTGGGGGGACTAGCACAGATACGCAGTATTTT. Encoded protein: CASSVGGTSTDTQYF.

To note about this clone: The sample has other DNA sequences that encode this CDR3 too. The chain uses TRBV7-9 and TRBJ2-3; D is possibly TRBD2 (5 bases). This CDR3 is 13 amino acids long. Germline V lookup: CDR1 SEHNR, CDR2 FQNEAQ (reference sequence). Deletions cut 5 bases from V and 1 base from J, with 7 bases between. In nucleotides, the CDR3 is TGTGCCAGCAGCCCACTAGGCACAGATACGCAGTATTTT. Residues: CASSPLGTDTQYF.

This clone showed up just once. The CDR3 nucleotides read TGTGCCAGCAGCTTAAGAGAGGCAGCCTATGGCTACACCTTC. Protein product: CASSLREAAYGYTF. The chain uses TRBV7-8 and TRBJ1-2; no clear D. This CDR3 comprises 14 residues. In germline, CDR1 is SGHVS, CDR2 FQNEAQ. Trimming took 2 bases from V and 4 from J, leaving 11 bases between them.